Reported below is one T cell receptor (beta chain). Its specific antigen is unknown. No much larger clonotype is one base removed from it; base qualities were not supplied. The germline V and J ends show losses of 2 bases and 2 bases respectively, and no gene match explains 3 bases of the junction. Via the germline V gene, CDR1 is SQVTM and CDR2 ANQGSEA. From the cysteine up to the phenylalanine, the CDR3 has a length of 14 residues. The DNA shown is the 42-base CDR3, in frame from base 1. The data were obtained in a study of OX40 agonist ivuxolimab in advanced cancers. Regarding the research as a whole: Ivuxolimab was a fully human IgG2 agonistic monoclonal antibody targeting the costimulatory receptor OX40 (CD134). Of the approximately 53 patients in dose escalation, around 20 had hepatocellular carcinoma, about 15 had melanoma, 9 had renal cell carcinoma and 9 had head and neck cancer. Intravenous ivuxolimab was administered to patients every 2 weeks at six dose levels: 0.01, 0.1, 0.3, 1.5, 3 and 10 mg/kg. Peripheral TCRbeta sequencing was intended to test whether TCR sequence diversity was altered and clonal T-cell expansion was caused by ivuxolimab. The dose-escalation cohort was almost 85% male with a mean age of approximately 60 years, ranging from about 20 to 85. The paper describes the monotherapy dose-escalation part (N ≈ 52 patients) of the phase I trial of ivuxolimab. Three dose-escalation patients achieved partial responses, one with hepatocellular carcinoma and two with cutaneous melanoma. Prior anti-PD-1, anti-PD-L1 or anti-CTLA-4 therapy was permitted, and 40% to 50% of dose-escalation patients had received checkpoint inhibitors.

Patients with autoimmune disease history or receiving systemic immunosuppression were excluded from the trial. Peripheral blood for TCR sequencing was collected from all dose cohorts at baseline, on cycle 4 day 1, and on cycle 7 day 1. Samples were obtained from an open-label, multicenter, first-in-human phase I dose-escalation trial of ivuxolimab. Adults with locally advanced or metastatic head and neck squamous cell, hepatocellular, melanoma or renal cell carcinoma were enrolled in the trial. CD4+ and CD8+ T cells were sorted separately from peripheral blood before TCR sequencing. Study-level results and caveats: On average, CD8+ T cells showed more expanded clones than CD4+ T cells after ivuxolimab. In the 0.1-3.0 mg/kg groups, partial responders had among the lowest normalized peripheral clonal expansion, particularly in CD8+ T cells. Low levels of normalized T-cell clonal expansion were also seen in some patients who did not respond. Antigen specificity was not determined for the clonally expanded peripheral T cells. At doses of 0.1 to 3.0 mg/kg, clonal expansion of both CD4+ and CD8+ T cells in blood was seen between baseline and week 6.

Genomic DNA was isolated from the sorted cells so that the TCRbeta CDR3 region could be sequenced. The immunoSEQ Assay was used to sequence the TCRbeta CDR3 regions. Entries here come from immuneACCESS through TCRdb and include only in-frame sequences with V and J called. Some clones fail to appear in such tables; in the studies checked, an unresolved V gene covers under half of the shortfall, and the cause of the remainder is unknown. Here the sample has roughly 80,000 clones; approximately 84% occur a single time. The ten most abundant clones make up just under 7% of the sample. Here the sequenced sample was CD4+ or CD8+ T cells sorted from blood, taken in a trial of the OX40 agonist ivuxolimab. The source is an adult with an advanced solid tumor such as melanoma, head and neck, liver or kidney cancer. The chain is encoded by TRBV29-1 joined to TRBJ2-7, with 10 junctional bases fitting TRBD1. The DNA sequence reads TGCAGCGTTGAACTGGGACAGGGGACCTACGAGCAGTACTTC. Translated, this is CSVELGQGTYEQYF.